Here is one T cell receptor beta chain with its context. The CDR3 loop spans 11 amino acids. Germline-derived CDR1 and CDR2 are GTSNPN and SVGIG (reference sequence). With 5 bases removed from V and 7 bases from J, the gap between germline ends came to 10 bases. Data came from immunoSEQ multiplex PCR; TCRdb stores just in-frame clones and leaves some out. The profile shows 150,000 to 200,000 clones, 80% to 90% of them singletons. This record comes from a study of blood T cell repertoires in COVID-19. Sequenced input: peripheral blood. V gene TRBV30 combines with J gene TRBJ2-3, with TRBD2 as a possible D gene (5 bases). This sequence originates from a man in his sixties with acute or convalescent COVID-19. The CDR3 DNA follows: TGTGCCTGGGGAACTAGAAATACGCAGTATTTT. Amino acid sequence: CAWGTRNTQYF.